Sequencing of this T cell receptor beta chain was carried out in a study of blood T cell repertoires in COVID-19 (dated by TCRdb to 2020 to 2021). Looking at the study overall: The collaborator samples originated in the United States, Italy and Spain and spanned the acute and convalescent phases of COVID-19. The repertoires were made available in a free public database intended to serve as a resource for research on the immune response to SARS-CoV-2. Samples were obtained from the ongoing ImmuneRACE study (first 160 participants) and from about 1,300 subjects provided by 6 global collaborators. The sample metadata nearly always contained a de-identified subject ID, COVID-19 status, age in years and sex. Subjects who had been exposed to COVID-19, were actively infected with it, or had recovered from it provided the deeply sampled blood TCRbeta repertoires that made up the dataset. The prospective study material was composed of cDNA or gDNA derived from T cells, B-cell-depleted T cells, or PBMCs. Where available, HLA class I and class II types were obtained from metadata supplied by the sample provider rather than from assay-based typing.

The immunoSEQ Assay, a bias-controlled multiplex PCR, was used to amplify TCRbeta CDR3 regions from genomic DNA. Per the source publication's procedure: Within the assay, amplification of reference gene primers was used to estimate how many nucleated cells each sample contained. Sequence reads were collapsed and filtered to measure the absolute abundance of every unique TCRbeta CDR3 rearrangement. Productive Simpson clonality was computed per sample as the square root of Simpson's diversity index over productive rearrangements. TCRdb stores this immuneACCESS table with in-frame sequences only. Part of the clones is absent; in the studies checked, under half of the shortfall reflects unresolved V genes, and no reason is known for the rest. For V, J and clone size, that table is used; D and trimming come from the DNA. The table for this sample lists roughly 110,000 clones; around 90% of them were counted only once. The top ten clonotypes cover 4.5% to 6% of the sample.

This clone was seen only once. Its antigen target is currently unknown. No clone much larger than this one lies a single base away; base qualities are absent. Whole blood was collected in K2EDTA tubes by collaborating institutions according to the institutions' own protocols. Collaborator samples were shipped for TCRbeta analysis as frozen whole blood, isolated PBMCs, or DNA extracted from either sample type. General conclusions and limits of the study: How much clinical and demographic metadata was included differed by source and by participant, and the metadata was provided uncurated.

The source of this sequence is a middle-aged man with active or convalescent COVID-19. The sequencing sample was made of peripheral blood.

Read as DNA, the sequence is TGTGCCAGCTCACCACTCCGGACAGGAGCGACTGAAGCTTTCTTT. Its product reads: CASSPLRTGATEAFF. The rearrangement joined TRBV18 to TRBJ1-1; TRBD1 matches 7 bases in the middle. Inclusive of the bounding cysteine and phenylalanine, the CDR3 is 15 residues long. Of all the DNA, just the CDR3 is kept, 45 bases in frame from base 1. CDR1 and CDR2 are read off the germline V gene as KGHSH and LQKENI. V lost 1 base and J lost 5 bases, and the count of bases not matched to a germline gene is 7.